This T cell receptor beta chain was sequenced for a study of blood T cells in healthy people across ages. The table lists this clonotype with a count of one. Its antigen is as yet unknown. The second PCR ran roughly 7 to 11 cycles with a sample-barcoded 5' primer and J-beta primers. TCRdb fed the 5' RACE reads into MiXCR, producing one record per CDR3 protein. The data hold around 990,000 distinct CDR3 sequences, with less than 25% observed a single time. V lost 4 bases and J 11 bases, leaving 17 bases between the germline ends. This CDR3 spans 13 amino acids. The V gene's germline CDR1 is PRHDT and CDR2 FYEKMQ (reference sequence). The study, taken as a whole, reports: Naive CD4+ cells and diversity were both higher in long-lived donors than in aged donors.

The same sample was also used in a study of T cells of mothers and their children.

The chain joins TRBV13 to TRBJ2-5; D is perhaps TRBD2 (6 bases). Sequenced sample: blood. The source of this sequence is a girl aged 2 to 10 in good health. The CDR3 DNA sequence: TGTGCCAGCAGCTCCCCTTGGGGGGATGAGCAGTACTTC. Protein: CASSSPWGDEQYF. The full variable domain, in which reference TRBV13 and TRBJ2-5 provide the parts outside the CDR3, is AAGVIQSPRHLIKEKRETATLKCYPIPRHDTVYWYQQGPGQDPQFLISFYEKMQSDKGSIPDRFSAQQFSDYHSELNMSSLELGDSALYFCASSSPWGDEQYFGPGTRLLVL.